This T cell receptor (beta chain) was captured in a study of identical twins. General study points: Models underestimated out-of-frame TCR alpha sharing in monozygotic twins.

CDR3 size: 17 residues. The germline CDR1 and CDR2 sequences are SQVTM and ANQGSEA. V was clipped by 0 bases and J by 3 bases, with 20 bases between them. Template switching, a step in the protocol, added a universal primer site, and cDNA carried unique molecular identifiers. TCRdb used MiXCR to reprocess the 5' RACE reads, holding one entry per CDR3 protein. Here the sample spans about 330,000 distinct CDR3 sequences, 9% to 15% being singletons. Comments on this clonotype: Its antigen remains unknown.

These data also featured in a second study, about yellow fever vaccine responses in identical twins.

Sequencing used CD8+ T cells sorted from blood. This TCR was sampled from a woman under 30 in good health. V gene TRBV29-1 combines with J gene TRBJ1-2; TRBD1 might be the D (5 bases). The CDR3 nucleotides are TGCAGCGTTGAAGATCGAGAGATCAGGCAGGGCGACTATGGCTACACCTTC. It encodes CSVEDREIRQGDYGYTF. Complete variable domain (other parts from reference TRBV29-1 and TRBJ1-2): SAVISQKPSRDICQRGTSLTIQCQVDSQVTMMFWYRQQPGQSLTLIATANQGSEATYESGFVIDKFPISRPNLTFSTLTVSNMSPEDSSIYLCSVEDREIRQGDYGYTFGSGTRLTVV.